Following are 19 T cell receptor beta chains from one sample sequenced in a study of shared clonotypes between healthy human individuals. Repertoires were generated with immunoSEQ multiplex PCR, while TCRdb's copy carries only in-frame clones and drops some. The table shows 2 million to 3 million clones, with 93% occurring only once. What was sequenced was naive CD4+ T cells from PBMCs. Subset here: CD45RA+ positively selected. These receptors were obtained from a man in his late teens or twenties in good health. Some clones in this sample may be carry-over from other donors' samples.

The chain employs TRBV7-7 and TRBJ2-7, with 8 bases identical to TRBD1. With 5 bases clipped from V and 5 bases from J, the junction kept 5 bases outside the gene matches. Per the germline V gene, CDR1 is SSHAT and CDR2 is FNYEAQ (reference sequence). This CDR3 region has 13 residues. CDR3 in DNA: TGTGCCAGCAGCCCGCAGGGGGCCCACGAGCAGTACTTC. Residues: CASSPQGAHEQYF.

This sequence joins TRBV2 and TRBJ2-2; weak D call: TRBD2 (6 bases). The V end was cut by 4 bases, the J end by 5 bases, with 14 bases between. The germline V gene has CDR1 SNHLY and CDR2 FYNNEI. The CDR3 is 15 amino acids. This CDR3 reads CASSAGLPRTGELFF. For the CDR3, the DNA is TGTGCCAGCAGTGCGGGACTCCCGAGGACCGGGGAGCTGTTTTTT.

The gene calls are TRBV9 and TRBJ2-3, with D possibly matching TRBD1 (5 bases). V dropped 1 base and J dropped 3 bases, with 9 bases sitting between them. The length of the CDR3 is 14 residues. Germline-derived CDR1 and CDR2 are SGDLS and YYNGEE. CDR3: CASSVKQVTDTQYF. Here the CDR3 DNA reads TGTGCCAGCAGCGTAAAACAGGTAACAGATACGCAGTATTTT.

The chain combines TRBV6-1 with TRBJ1-1; D remains unclear. Per germline, CDR1 MNHNS and CDR2 SASEGT. CDR3 size: 14 residues. The V gene lost 10 bases and the J gene lost 4 bases, with 19 bases spanning the gap. CDR3 in DNA: TGTGCCATCACGGGAGGGTGGACGAGCACTGAAGCTTTCTTT. Encoded protein: CAITGGWTSTEAFF.

The chain carries TRBV13 and TRBJ2-1; possible D gene TRBD1, 5 bases. With 5 bases removed from V and 7 bases from J, the gap between germline ends came to 9 bases. This CDR3 is built from 12 residues. Germline CDR1 PRHDT, CDR2 FYEKMQ (reference sequence). CDR3 DNA: TGTGCCAGCAGCCCCGACAGAAATGAGCAGTTCTTC. Its translation: CASSPDRNEQFF.

In its sample, this clone was seen once. The rearrangement links TRBV5-1 to TRBJ2-2; 12 bases line up with TRBD2. Losses at the gene ends were 0 bases for V and 5 bases for J; bases not matched to a gene: 5. Germline V lookup: CDR1 SGHRS, CDR2 YFSETQ. The CDR3 is made up of 17 amino acids. The DNA of the CDR3 is TGCGCCAGCAGCTTGGCCGGACTAGCGGGAAGTACCGGGGAGCTGTTTTTT. Protein product: CASSLAGLAGSTGELFF. Full variable domain (rest looked up from reference TRBV5-1 and TRBJ2-2): KAGVTQTPRYLIKTRGQQVTLSCSPISGHRSVSWYQQTPGQGLQFLFEYFSETQRNKGNFPGRFSGRQFSNSRSEMNVSTLELGDSALYLCASSLAGLAGSTGELFFGEGSRLTVL.

This chain links TRBV19 with TRBJ2-7; 12 nucleotides match TRBD2. This CDR3 region has 16 residues. V gave up 1 base and J gave up 5 bases; unmatched junction bases: 6. The germline V gene encodes CDR1 LNHDA and CDR2 SQIVND (reference sequence). CDR3 residues: CASSIVLAGGPNEQYF. The CDR3 region has the DNA TGTGCCAGTAGTATAGTGCTAGCGGGAGGGCCCAACGAGCAGTACTTC.

V gene TRBV7-3 combines with J gene TRBJ2-2; D may correspond to TRBD1 or TRBD2 (5 bases each). The germline V and J ends were trimmed by 1 base and 0 bases, with 12 bases remaining between them. Germline lookup yields CDR1 SGHTA and CDR2 FQGTGA. The CDR3 extends over 17 amino acids. The CDR3 loop is CASSLSPGTANTGELFF. The CDR3 nucleotides read TGTGCCAGCAGCTTAAGTCCCGGGACGGCGAACACCGGGGAGCTGTTTTTT.

The chain joins TRBV29-1 to TRBJ2-5, with D perhaps TRBD1 (6 bases). The J call may be mistaken, given a closer DNA end match to TRBJ2-7. CDR1 is SQVTM, CDR2 ANQGSEA, per germline. The CDR3 length is 14 residues. This CDR3 is CSVEATGISYEQYF. DNA for the CDR3: TGCAGCGTTGAAGCCACAGGGATCTCCTACGAGCAGTACTTC.

V usage is TRBV2 and J usage is TRBJ2-7; 7 positions agree with TRBD2. J lost 4 bases, V lost 4 bases, and 7 bases had no gene match. Germline loops: CDR1 SNHLY, CDR2 FYNNEI. The length of the CDR3 is 14 residues. CDR3 sequence (DNA): TGTGCCAGCAGTGCCGGGTTGGGGGGGTACGAGCAGTACTTC. Translation gives CASSAGLGGYEQYF. Full variable domain (remainder filled in from reference TRBV2 and TRBJ2-7): EPEVTQTPSHQVTQMGQEVILRCVPISNHLYFYWYRQILGQKVEFLVSFYNNEISEKSEIFDDQFSVERPDGSNFTLKIRSTKLEDSAMYFCASSAGLGGYEQYFGPGTRLTVT.

V usage is TRBV6-5 and J usage is TRBJ2-1; a possible D gene is TRBD2 (5 bases). The CDR3 is made up of 13 amino acids. Trimming took 6 bases from V and 2 from J, leaving 8 bases between them. CDR1 and CDR2 (germline): MNHEY, SVGAGI. The CDR3 here is CASRTGTYNEQFF. In DNA form, the CDR3 reads TGTGCCAGCAGGACCGGGACCTACAATGAGCAGTTCTTC.

The CDR3 region is CASSRVGSNQPQHF. The CDR3 DNA reads TGTGCCAGCAGTCGTGTAGGCAGCAATCAGCCCCAGCATTTT. The chain carries TRBV5-4 and TRBJ1-5, with D uncertain. The length of the CDR3 is 14 residues. Trimming pared 5 bases from V and 1 base from J, leaving 10 bases between. Germline CDR1 and CDR2: SGHNT and YYREEE (reference sequence). The whole variable domain, remainder taken from reference TRBV5-4 and TRBJ1-5, is ETGVTQSPTHLIKTRGQQVTLRCSSQSGHNTVSWYQQALGQGPQFIFQYYREEENGRGNFPPRFSGLQFPNYSSELNVNALELDDSALYLCASSRVGSNQPQHFGDGTRLSIL.

The chain links TRBV28 to TRBJ2-7; 7 bases agree with TRBD2. After removal of 5 bases from V and 0 bases from J, the junction contained 10 bases not matched to a gene. This CDR3 spans 16 amino acids. Looked up from germline, CDR1 is MDHEN and CDR2 is SYDVKM. This CDR3 is CASSPRGGSGSYEQYF. CDR3 sequence (DNA): TGTGCCAGCAGTCCAAGGGGCGGGAGCGGCTCCTACGAGCAGTACTTC.

CDR3 amino acids: CASSSAGGNTEAFF. The CDR3 DNA sequence: TGCGCCAGCAGCTCCGCCGGGGGGAACACTGAAGCTTTCTTT. The rearrangement uses TRBV4-1 and TRBJ1-1, with D possibly matching TRBD1 (5 bases). Germline CDR1 reads MGHRA; CDR2 reads YSYEKL. Trimming shortened V by 5 bases and J by 1 base, and 11 bases separated the two germline ends. This CDR3 is 14 amino acids long.

The chain links TRBV2 to TRBJ1-5; TRBD1 agrees at 7 bases. The CDR3 has 16 residues. Trimming cost V 7 bases and J 1 base; bases outside gene matches: 10. Germline V gene sequence: CDR1 SNHLY, CDR2 FYNNEI. The CDR3 loop is CASNLGQPRSNQPQHF. In DNA form, the CDR3 reads TGTGCCAGCAATTTGGGACAGCCTCGAAGCAATCAGCCCCAGCATTTT. Drawing the rest from reference TRBV2 and TRBJ1-5, the complete variable domain is EPEVTQTPSHQVTQMGQEVILRCVPISNHLYFYWYRQILGQKVEFLVSFYNNEISEKSEIFDDQFSVERPDGSNFTLKIRSTKLEDSAMYFCASNLGQPRSNQPQHFGDGTRLSIL.

Of note for this clone: In the same sample, other DNA sequences code for this CDR3. V usage is TRBV5-1 and J usage is TRBJ2-3; D gene uncertain. V lost 0 bases to trimming and J lost 4 bases, with 6 bases between them. Germline V gene data show CDR1 as SGHRS and CDR2 as YFSETQ. This CDR3 has 13 residues. CDR3 DNA sequence: TGCGCCAGCAGCTTGGGTCGCTCAGATACGCAGTATTTT. It yields the protein CASSLGRSDTQYF.

V usage is TRBV21-1 and J usage is TRBJ2-1; the D call in the table, TRBD2, was not verified against the DNA. TRBV21-1 is described as a pseudogene. The CDR3 runs 15 residues. For the CDR3, the DNA is TGTGCCAGCAGCAAAACCGGGACTAGCGACAATGAGCAGTTCTTC. It is translated as CASSKTGTSDNEQFF.

About this clone: Other DNA sequences in this sample translate to the same CDR3. The chain links TRBV6-5 to TRBJ2-1; no firm D call. CDR1 is MNHEY, CDR2 SVGAGI, per germline. V gave up 4 bases and J gave up 6 bases, with 4 bases separating them. There are 11 residues in the CDR3. Here the CDR3 reads CASSSSNEQFF. In nucleotides, the CDR3 is TGTGCCAGCAGTTCTAGCAATGAGCAGTTCTTC.

CDR3 protein: CASSPPSTGQAAGNTIYF. The CDR3, as DNA: TGTGCCAGCAGCCCTCCCTCGACCGGACAGGCGGCTGGAAACACCATATATTTT. The rearrangement joins TRBV7-9 to TRBJ1-3; the match to TRBD1 covers 7 bases. The CDR3 contains 18 residues. From germline, CDR1 is SEHNR and CDR2 FQNEAQ (reference sequence). After removal of 5 bases from V and 2 bases from J, the junction contained 15 bases not matched to a gene.